This T cell receptor (beta chain) is from a study of blood T cell repertoires in COVID-19. Study-level information: Collection of acute and convalescent COVID-19 samples took place in the United States, Italy and Spain.

The length of the CDR3 is 12 residues. Germline V lookup: CDR1 LGHDT, CDR2 YNNKEL (reference sequence). The V gene lost 4 bases and the J gene lost 11 bases, with 14 bases spanning the gap. This table comes from immunoSEQ multiplex PCR, and its TCRdb copy is limited to in-frame clones, with some not included. The sample lists roughly 53,000 clones, approximately 90% seen once, with around 27% in the top ten. The clonotype was recovered from a human donor in a cohort sampled during active COVID-19. The V gene is TRBV3-1 (or the pseudogene TRBV3-2), the J gene TRBJ1-1; no definite D call. The sample was peripheral blood. CDR3 region: CASSPGVRGAFF. CDR3 nucleotide sequence: TGTGCCAGCAGCCCAGGTGTAAGAGGGGCTTTCTTT.